These 30 T cell receptor beta chains originate from one sample sequenced in a study of blood T cell repertoires in COVID-19 (dated by TCRdb to about 2020). The receptor library was made with the immunoSEQ multiplex PCR assay. In TCRdb, the immuneACCESS table is reduced to in-frame sequences with V and J assigned. These tables do not hold every clone; where another copy was compared, an unresolved V gene accounts for under half, and the others remain unexplained. This sample gives about 180,000 clones in total; roughly 86% of them show up just once. In total, the top ten clones hold around 8.6% of the sample. Sequenced: PBMCs or T cells enriched from blood (not recorded which). These receptors came from a woman between 25 and 40 years old who had recovered from COVID-19.

The rearrangement links TRBV19 to TRBJ2-7; 12 bases align to TRBD1. Germline V CDR1 and CDR2: LNHDA, SQIVND (reference sequence). V dropped 9 bases and J dropped 2; count of bases not matched to a gene: 14. The CDR3 runs to 17 residues. The CDR3 region is CARGWGQGALFPYEQYF. The DNA for the CDR3 is TGTGCCAGAGGGTGGGGACAGGGGGCGCTTTTTCCCTACGAGCAGTACTTC.

The chain links TRBV7-9 to TRBJ2-6; 8 bases map to TRBD1. The V gene's germline CDR1 is SEHNR and CDR2 FQNEAQ (reference sequence). The ends lost 7 bases at V and 0 bases at J; junction bases unmatched: 5. This CDR3 comprises 16 residues. The chain's CDR3 is CASIRDRSSGANVLTF. The CDR3 region has the DNA TGTGCCAGCATACGGGACAGGAGCTCTGGGGCCAACGTCCTGACTTTC.

This chain joins TRBV28 and TRBJ2-7; no definite D call. V lost 6 bases and J 0 bases, leaving 6 bases between the germline ends. Germline V gives CDR1 MDHEN, CDR2 SYDVKM. The CDR3 runs 12 residues. The CDR3 DNA sequence: TGTGCCAGCAGGAAGAGCTCCTACGAGCAGTACTTC. Translated: CASRKSSYEQYF.

The rearrangement joins TRBV3-1 (or the pseudogene TRBV3-2) to TRBJ2-7; 10 nucleotides match TRBD2. Per the germline V gene, CDR1 is LGHDT and CDR2 is YNNKEL (reference sequence). The CDR3 runs 14 residues. The V and J ends lost 1 base and 3 bases, in that order; junction bases with no gene match: 0. The CDR3 DNA follows: TGTGCCAGCAGCCAAGCTAGCGGGAGCTACGAGCAGTACTTC. Residues: CASSQASGSYEQYF.

The V call is TRBV13, the J call TRBJ2-7; TRBD2 aligns across 10 bases. The germline V gene has CDR1 PRHDT and CDR2 FYEKMQ (reference sequence). CDR3 length: 13 residues. The trim removed 7 bases at V and 5 bases at J, leaving 5 bases unmatched. The DNA of the CDR3 is TGTGCCAGCAAAGCGGGAGGGATGGACGAGCAGTACTTC. It encodes CASKAGGMDEQYF.

V is TRBV9 and J is TRBJ2-5; 9 bases line up with TRBD2. The CDR3 runs to 16 residues. V shed 3 bases and J 4 bases; nucleotides not matched to a gene: 10. Germline CDR1 and CDR2: SGDLS and YYNGEE. The CDR3 DNA follows: TGTGCCAGCAGCGCAGGAGGGCTAGCGGGGAGAGAGACCCAGTACTTC. Translated: CASSAGGLAGRETQYF.

This chain joins TRBV10-3 and TRBJ2-6; D is perhaps TRBD1 (7 bases). CDR3 size: 17 residues. From germline, CDR1 is ENHRY and CDR2 SYGVKD. V lost 5 bases to trimming and J lost 3 bases, with 17 bases between them. The CDR3 loop is CAISKAGGGNGANVLTF. The CDR3 coding sequence is TGTGCCATCAGTAAGGCAGGGGGAGGTAATGGGGCCAACGTCCTGACTTTC.

The chain carries TRBV3-1 (or the pseudogene TRBV3-2) and TRBJ2-5; 8 bases fit TRBD2. In germline, CDR1 is LGHDT, CDR2 YNNKEL (reference sequence). The CDR3 runs to 15 residues. Unmatched junction bases numbered 7, after V lost 3 bases and J lost 4 bases. The CDR3 loop reads CASSHRAGVGETQYF. The DNA for the CDR3 is TGTGCCAGCAGCCATAGAGCGGGAGTGGGAGAGACCCAGTACTTC.

The rearrangement uses TRBV29-1 and TRBJ1-1; D gene uncertain. This CDR3 spans 12 amino acids. Germline CDR1 reads SQVTM; CDR2 reads ANQGSEA. V was clipped by 3 bases and J by 7 bases, with 12 bases between them. CDR3 sequence reads: CSVEEMTGEAFF. CDR3 nucleotides: TGCAGCGTTGAGGAAATGACGGGTGAAGCTTTCTTT.

The chain links TRBV6-6 to TRBJ2-6; D may be TRBD2 (5 bases). Germline CDR1 reads MNHNY; CDR2 reads SVGAGI (reference sequence). Trimming left V 6 bases short and J 4 bases short, with 16 bases between. The CDR3 runs 16 residues. CDR3 in amino acids: CASSSTSLGGANVLTF. CDR3 bases: TGTGCCAGCAGCTCCACTAGTCTGGGCGGGGCCAACGTCCTGACTTTC.

The gene calls are TRBV30 and TRBJ2-1; D ambiguous. V lost 0 bases, J lost 3 bases, and 6 bases lay in between. The germline gives CDR1 GTSNPN, CDR2 SVGIG (reference sequence). The length of the CDR3 is 13 residues. The CDR3 DNA is TGTGCCTGGAGTGTCCTCGGCTACAATGAGCAGTTCTTC. Translating gives CAWSVLGYNEQFF.

The J gene is TRBJ2-3, the V gene TRBV9; 12 bases agree with TRBD1. Per germline, CDR1 SGDLS and CDR2 YYNGEE. Unmatched junction bases numbered 8, after V lost 3 bases and J lost 3 bases. This CDR3 comprises 17 residues. The CDR3 here is CASSAGTGGLGTDTQYF. Here the CDR3 DNA reads TGTGCCAGCAGCGCTGGGACAGGGGGCTTAGGGACAGATACGCAGTATTTT.

The CDR3 reads CASSFWDYLNEQFF. For the CDR3, the DNA is TGTGCCAGCAGCTTTTGGGACTACCTCAATGAGCAGTTCTTC. The rearrangement joins TRBV7-9 to TRBJ2-1, with 7 nucleotides matching TRBD2. The V and J ends lost 3 bases and 6 bases, in that order; junction bases with no gene match: 5. The CDR3 is 14 residues long. The germline gives CDR1 SEHNR, CDR2 FQNEAQ (reference sequence).

This clone was observed a handful of times. The V and J genes are TRBV27 and TRBJ2-3, with TRBD1 as a possible D gene (6 bases). Deletions cut 5 bases from V and 0 bases from J, with 21 bases between. Germline CDR1 MNHEY, CDR2 SMNVEV (reference sequence). The CDR3 length is 18 residues. CDR3 DNA sequence: TGTGCCAGCAGTCCTAAGGCATACGGACAGCTTAGCACAGATACGCAGTATTTT. Translating it yields CASSPKAYGQLSTDTQYF.

V usage is TRBV7-2 and J usage is TRBJ2-5; 11 bases map to TRBD1. The CDR3 has 15 amino acids. Germline loops: CDR1 SGHTA, CDR2 FQGNSA. V was clipped by 5 bases and J by 6 bases; unmatched bases: 8. As DNA, the CDR3 is TGTGCCAGCAGCCCAGGACAGGGGGCGGGAAAGACCCAGTACTTC. Protein: CASSPGQGAGKTQYF.

This chain links TRBV28 with TRBJ2-7; 9 bases align to TRBD1. Per germline, CDR1 MDHEN and CDR2 SYDVKM. V lost 6 bases, J lost 4 bases, and 7 bases stayed unmatched. The CDR3 consists of 14 residues. CDR3 in DNA: TGTGCCAGCAGAGCACAGGGGGCGAGTTACGAGCAGTACTTC. The encoded protein is CASRAQGASYEQYF. The full variable domain, with the rest looked up from reference TRBV28 and TRBJ2-7, is DVKVTQSSRYLVKRTGEKVFLECVQDMDHENMFWYRQDPGLGLRLIYFSYDVKMKEKGDIPEGYSVSREKKERFSLILESASTNQTSMYLCASRAQGASYEQYFGPGTRLTVT.

The rearrangement joins TRBV2 to TRBJ1-2; TRBD1 is a possible D gene (5 bases). V shed 8 bases and J shed 5 bases, with 21 bases lying between them. There are 15 residues in the CDR3. Germline V gives CDR1 SNHLY, CDR2 FYNNEI. CDR3 protein: CASALSGIGGYGYTF. The DNA for the CDR3 is TGTGCCAGCGCCCTGTCAGGGATCGGGGGGTATGGCTACACCTTC.

The genes are TRBV18 and TRBJ2-1; no definite D call. V lost 6 bases to trimming and J lost 9 bases, with 18 bases between them. This CDR3 comprises 14 residues. CDR1 KGHSH and CDR2 LQKENI come from the germline V gene. CDR3 region: CASSSTDQRGEQFF. Written as DNA, the CDR3 is TGTGCCAGCTCCTCCACCGATCAACGCGGTGAGCAGTTCTTC. Variable domain in full (rest from reference TRBV18 and TRBJ2-1): NAGVMQNPRHLVRRRGQEARLRCSPMKGHSHVYWYRQLPEEGLKFMVYLQKENIIDESGMPKERFSAEFPKEGPSILRIQQVVRGDSAAYFCASSSTDQRGEQFFGPGTRLTVL.

This clone was seen a handful of times. The V gene is TRBV24-1, the J gene TRBJ2-1; 11 bases line up with TRBD2. CDR1 and CDR2 (germline): KGHDR, SFDVKD. The CDR3 runs to 15 residues. The V gene end was trimmed by 6 bases and the J gene end by 4 bases; junction bases not matched to a gene: 4. The CDR3 bases are TGTGCCACCAGTTCGATAGCGGGAGGGTACAATGAGCAGTTCTTC. Translating gives CATSSIAGGYNEQFF.

The CDR3 DNA follows: TGTGCCAGCAGTTTCTCGCTAGCGGGAGGGATTCTGTACGAGCAGTACTTC. This gives the protein CASSFSLAGGILYEQYF. The gene calls are TRBV28 and TRBJ2-7; TRBD2 matches at 12 bases. The CDR3 has 17 amino acids. Germline V CDR1 and CDR2: MDHEN, SYDVKM. After removal of 3 bases from V and 4 bases from J, the junction contained 10 bases not matched to a gene.

This clone occurred once. This chain links TRBV18 with TRBJ2-7; the match to TRBD1 covers 9 bases. This CDR3 is 13 amino acids long. CDR1 and CDR2 from the germline V gene are KGHSH and LQKENI. V trimming: 6 bases; J trimming: 5 bases; junction bases outside the gene matches: 5. CDR3 sequence: CASSPGQGNEQYF. The CDR3 DNA is TGTGCCAGCTCTCCGGGACAGGGAAACGAGCAGTACTTC.

The chain combines TRBV7-9 with TRBJ2-1, with 10 bases fitting TRBD2. V gave up 5 bases and J gave up 14 bases; unmatched junction bases: 12. CDR1 and CDR2 (germline): SEHNR, FQNEAQ (reference sequence). The CDR3 sequence is 14 residues long. CDR3 protein: CASSQSGRALTEFF. The CDR3 region has the DNA TGTGCCAGCAGCCAAAGCGGGAGGGCTTTGACGGAGTTCTTC.

This clone came up once. The chain links TRBV12-3 or TRBV12-4 to TRBJ1-2, with D possibly matching TRBD1 (5 bases). The CDR3 consists of 12 residues. V was cut by 4 bases and J by 5 bases, with 8 bases left in between. CDR3 protein: CASSSGAYGYTF. The CDR3 nucleotides are TGTGCCAGCAGTTCTGGGGCATATGGCTACACCTTC.

The gene calls are TRBV19 and TRBJ2-5, with D perhaps TRBD2 (6 bases). Germline assignment: CDR1 LNHDA and CDR2 SQIVND (reference sequence). The V end was cut by 0 bases, the J end by 7 bases, with 12 bases between. The CDR3 is 14 residues long. For the CDR3, the DNA is TGTGCCAGTAGTATAGAGGGACTGTGGGGGACCCAGTACTTC. It yields the protein CASSIEGLWGTQYF.

This sequence joins TRBV28 and TRBJ2-3; 13 positions match TRBD2. The CDR3 is 17 residues long. V gave up 4 bases and J gave up 8 bases; unmatched junction bases: 12. Per the germline V gene, CDR1 is MDHEN and CDR2 is SYDVKM. CDR3 sequence reads: CASSSIGLAGVQTTQYF. CDR3 bases: TGTGCCAGCAGTTCCATCGGACTAGCGGGAGTCCAGACTACGCAGTATTTT.

This clone was seen a handful of times. This sequence joins TRBV27 and TRBJ1-2, with 10 positions matching TRBD1. The CDR3 is made up of 17 amino acids. Germline V gene lookup returns CDR1 MNHEY and CDR2 SMNVEV (reference sequence). The trim removed 6 bases at V and 8 bases at J, leaving 18 bases unmatched. Here the CDR3 reads CASSLRGERQGARGYTF. CDR3 coding DNA: TGTGCCAGCAGCCTCCGCGGGGAGAGACAGGGGGCTCGCGGCTACACCTTC.

The V call is TRBV29-1, the J call TRBJ2-3; TRBD1 might be the D (6 bases). CDR3 size: 14 residues. Germline loops: CDR1 SQVTM, CDR2 ANQGSEA. Trimming stripped 3 bases from V and 1 base from J, with 11 bases between. CDR3 DNA sequence: TGCAGCGTTGATTCAGGGGCCCGCACAGATACGCAGTATTTT. Protein product: CSVDSGARTDTQYF.

This clone was found many times. The chain combines TRBV14 with TRBJ2-5; 9 nucleotides agree with TRBD2. This CDR3 region has 17 residues. CDR1 SGHDN and CDR2 FVKESK come from the germline V gene. Germline trimming cut 0 bases from V and 4 bases from J; bases unmatched to any gene: 9. The CDR3 spells CASSQETPLAGSETQYF. CDR3 DNA: TGTGCCAGCAGCCAAGAAACCCCCCTAGCGGGGTCAGAGACCCAGTACTTC.

The rearrangement uses TRBV28 and TRBJ2-1; 9 bases are a match to TRBD1. The CDR3 contains 18 residues. Trimming at V came to 6 bases and at J to 4 bases, leaving 16 bases not matched to a gene. Germline V gene data show CDR1 as MDHEN and CDR2 as SYDVKM. The CDR3 DNA follows: TGTGCCAGCAGAACCGGGACAGGGTATCTTACCGCTTACAATGAGCAGTTCTTC. Amino acid sequence: CASRTGTGYLTAYNEQFF.

This clone is a singleton in its sample. The chain joins TRBV5-1 to TRBJ1-2; 8 nucleotides match TRBD1. The V gene's germline CDR1 is SGHRS and CDR2 YFSETQ. V shed 7 bases, J shed 7 bases, and the junction held 12 bases outside the gene matches. The CDR3 loop spans 14 amino acids. The CDR3 region has the DNA TGCGCCAGCCGTACCGAAGGACAGGGTCTTGGCTACACCTTC. Its translation: CASRTEGQGLGYTF.